The text below deals with one TCR beta chain. It has no known antigen specificity. Base-call qualities are not available, and no considerably larger clone is one nucleotide away. This specimen comes from a study of OX40 agonist ivuxolimab in advanced cancers. With respect to the entire study: The costimulatory receptor OX40 (CD134) was targeted by ivuxolimab, a fully human IgG2 agonistic monoclonal antibody. Intravenous ivuxolimab was administered to patients every 2 weeks at six dose levels: 0.01, 0.1, 0.3, 1.5, 3 and 10 mg/kg. A male proportion of 82.7% and a mean age of roughly 55 years, ranging from roughly 23 to 90, were recorded for the dose-escalation cohort. Partial responses occurred in three dose-escalation patients, of whom one had hepatocellular carcinoma and two had cutaneous melanoma. The point of sequencing TCRbeta in the periphery was to test whether ivuxolimab changed TCR sequence diversity and drove clonal T-cell expansion. Patients were allowed to have had prior anti-PD-1, anti-PD-L1 or anti-CTLA-4 therapy, and approximately 41% of the dose-escalation patients had previously received checkpoint inhibitors. Of the 50 to 55 dose-escalation patients, hepatocellular carcinoma was present in 19, melanoma in roughly 15, renal cell carcinoma in 9 and head and neck cancer in 9. The paper covers the monotherapy dose-escalation part of the phase I ivuxolimab trial, which included N = 52 patients. Findings and caveats that apply to the study as a whole: On average, CD8+ T cells showed more expanded clones than CD4+ T cells after ivuxolimab. Low levels of normalized T-cell clonal expansion were also seen in some patients who did not respond. In the 0.1-3.0 mg/kg groups, partial responders were among the patients with the lowest normalized peripheral clonal expansion, particularly in CD8+ T cells. At doses of 0.1 to 3.0 mg/kg, clonal expansion of both CD4+ and CD8+ blood T cells was observed from baseline to week 6. Antigen specificity was not determined for the clonally expanded peripheral T cells.

For sequencing of the TCRbeta CDR3 region, genomic DNA was extracted from the sorted cells. The immunoSEQ Assay was used for sequencing of TCRbeta CDR3 regions. The clones in this table, taken by TCRdb from immuneACCESS, are in-frame only. Not every clone is retained; where verified, under half of the shortfall comes from an unresolved V gene, and the cause of the rest is unknown. The table for this sample lists about 73,000 clones; about 93% of them were counted only once. Together, the top ten hold approximately 0.49% of the sample. Trimming costs V 7 bases and J 9 bases, and their ends lie 19 bases apart. Looking up the germline V gene yields CDR1 MDHEN and CDR2 SYDVKM. The CDR3 measures 14 amino acids from cysteine to phenylalanine. Just CDR3 DNA is preserved here, 42 bases in frame from base 1. The trial excluded patients who had a history of autoimmune disease or were on systemic immunosuppression. Peripheral blood for TCR sequencing was collected from all dose cohorts at baseline, on cycle 4 day 1, and on cycle 7 day 1. The samples were taken from a phase I, first-in-human, multicenter, open-label dose-escalation trial of ivuxolimab. Adults with locally advanced or metastatic melanoma, renal cell, hepatocellular, or head and neck squamous cell carcinoma were enrolled in the trial. CD4+ and CD8+ T cells were sorted separately from peripheral blood before TCR sequencing.

The rearranged segments are TRBV28 and TRBJ1-5; possibly the D gene is TRBD1, per 6 matching bases. This TCR was recovered from an adult with an advanced solid tumor such as melanoma, head and neck, liver or kidney cancer. The specimen was CD4+ or CD8+ T cells sorted from blood, collected in a trial of the OX40 agonist ivuxolimab. The DNA reads as follows: TGTGCCAGCACCCGGGACATTATTAATGGGCCCCAGCATTTT. Its translation reads: CASTRDIINGPQHF.